This T cell receptor (beta chain) comes out of a study of cytomegalovirus exposure and HLA in healthy donors. Germline loops: CDR1 SGHDN, CDR2 FVKESK. Trimming cost V 5 bases and J 4 bases; bases outside gene matches: 10. The CDR3 length is 15 residues. 13 Jbeta primers and 60 Vbeta primers were used for the PCR. Sequencing used immunoSEQ multiplex PCR; TCRdb keeps in-frame clones, though not all of them. This repertoire includes about 88,000 clones. The receptor comes from a girl under 18 in good health and CMV-seropositive. The chain joins TRBV14 to TRBJ1-2; TRBD1 aligns across 7 bases. The sample taken for sequencing was PBMCs. In nucleotides, the CDR3 is TGTGCCAGCAGCGCGTCGACAGGGTCTGGCTATGGCTACACCTTC. Protein sequence: CASSASTGSGYGYTF. Complete variable domain (other parts from reference TRBV14 and TRBJ1-2): EAGVTQFPSHSVIEKGQTVTLRCDPISGHDNLYWYRRVMGKEIKFLLHFVKESKQDESGMPNNRFLAERTGGTYSTLKVQPAELEDSGVYFCASSASTGSGYGYTFGSGTRLTVV.